A selection of T cell receptor beta chains follows, all from one sample in a study of blood T cell repertoires in COVID-19. Assay: immunoSEQ multiplex PCR; the TCRdb copy retains only in-frame clones and omits some. This table has about 200,000 clones, roughly 79% appearing once. Sequences were obtained from PBMCs or T cells enriched from blood (not recorded which). The receptors were gathered from a man aged 35-49 years who had recovered from COVID-19. The CDR3 runs from the conserved cysteine through the conserved F or W.

TRBV4-2	TRBJ1-5	CASSQEERSGGRGQPQHF
TRBV6-2/TRBV6-3	TRBJ1-1	CASSFSSGPHTEAFF
TRBV4-3	TRBJ1-6	CASSQEDRTRSPLHF
TRBV7-3	TRBJ2-3	CASSSLGAGTDTQYF
TRBV13	TRBJ2-3	CASSPGGAGTDTQYF
TRBV28	TRBJ1-6	CASSSRAYNSPLHF
TRBV7-4	TRBJ1-5	CASSPKVGTGDPGDNQPQHF
TRBV6-5	TRBJ2-5	CATLQGLKETQYF
TRBV2	TRBJ2-2	CASRTGGTGELFF
TRBV5-1	TRBJ1-2	CASSPGDRGRYGYTF
TRBV6-5	TRBJ1-2	CARRTGEGGYTF
TRBV6-4	TRBJ1-1	CASSDSKGDTSNTEAFF
TRBV27	TRBJ2-5	CASSLWGGSTAEETQYF
TRBV5-4	TRBJ2-7	CASSFGTGRGNNEQYF
TRBV3-1/TRBV3-2	TRBJ1-2	CASSQRRDSKYGYTF
TRBV28	TRBJ2-2	CASSLEPQNTGELFF
TRBV7-3	TRBJ2-1	CASSTRGTGGGNEQFF
TRBV5-1	TRBJ2-5	CASTRASGGPRETQYF
TRBV5-1	TRBJ1-2	CASSLVPGNYGYTF
TRBV11-1	TRBJ1-2	CASSFGFGGYTF
TRBV6-2/TRBV6-3	TRBJ2-1	CASSFATVFYNEQFF
TRBV30	TRBJ2-1	CAWSRDREINEQFF
TRBV3-1/TRBV3-2	TRBJ2-7	CASRRQGSSYEQYF
TRBV2	TRBJ2-7	CASSGDSVNEQYF
TRBV7-9	TRBJ2-7	CASSSLGTGHEQYF
TRBV2	TRBJ1-1	CASSPTGVVTEAFF
TRBV29-1	TRBJ2-7	CSVGGPLSTDPSYEQYF
TRBV2	TRBJ1-2	CASRPGQYGYTF
TRBV7-3	TRBJ2-5	CASSLGGGVQETQYF
TRBV7-2	TRBJ1-5	CASSSLTGNQPQHF
TRBV9	TRBJ1-3	CASSVPYSTGFETIYF
TRBV24-1	TRBJ2-1	CATSSRTSGRVDEQFF
TRBV28	TRBJ2-1	CASSPPLLAGGQNEQFF
TRBV5-1	TRBJ2-1	CASSLDSEQFF
TRBV5-1	TRBJ2-7	CASSLASGYEQYF
TRBV7-9	TRBJ2-3	CASRFSTWDTQYF
TRBV5-4	TRBJ2-1	CASSIPGTGKFF
TRBV11-2	TRBJ2-7	CASSLGGLQYF
TRBV2	TRBJ1-6	CASSRGDSPLHF
TRBV12-3/TRBV12-4	TRBJ2-7	CASSFAAYEQYF
TRBV28	TRBJ1-1	CASSWGRGADAFF
TRBV30	TRBJ2-6	CAWSRDRVSSGANVLTF
TRBV29-1	TRBJ2-1	CSAIAGGDNEQFF
TRBV5-8	TRBJ2-3	CASRGADTDTQYF
TRBV7-8	TRBJ1-1	CASSLTAGNTEAFF
TRBV19	TRBJ1-2	CASSLRQGLDYGYTF
TRBV6-5	TRBJ2-1	CASTRLAGETNEQFF
TRBV9	TRBJ2-7	CASSAAPTSYEQYF
TRBV7-9	TRBJ2-7	CASSLQGAVYEQYF
TRBV2	TRBJ2-7	CASSRRDEQYF
TRBV5-1	TRBJ2-7	CASSSAYEQYF
TRBV9	TRBJ1-3	CASSDSGTGGYTIYF
TRBV7-3	TRBJ2-1	CASSASGTYNEQFF
TRBV4-3	TRBJ2-5	CASSPQTVRGRETQYF